These 10 T cell receptor beta chains share one sample of origin, sequenced in a study of CD8 T cell repertoires and HIV-1 epitope variants (TCRdb year 2020). Library method: the immunoSEQ multiplex PCR assay. TCRdb's version of the immuneACCESS table is confined to in-frame rearrangements and falls short of the full clone set. An unresolved V gene accounts for under half of the shortfall where checked; the remainder is of unknown origin. This sample comprises 4,000 to 5,500 clones, over 65% of them detected only once. The ten largest clonotypes hold roughly 45% of the sample. No antigen has been assigned to these receptors. Sequenced sample: cultured CD8+ T cells derived from PBMCs. These receptors were taken from a male donor with HIV.

This clone was detected a few times. This sequence joins TRBV7-3 and TRBJ1-2, with D hard to call. The CDR3 sequence is 15 residues long. The V end lost 7 bases, the J end lost 2 bases, and 17 bases lay between the germline ends. Germline V gene data show CDR1 as SGHTA and CDR2 as FQGTGA. CDR3 in amino acids: CASKKDVGPNYGYTF. The CDR3 region has the DNA TGTGCCAGCAAAAAAGACGTAGGACCGAACTATGGCTACACCTTC.

This clone showed up just a few times. The chain links TRBV28 to TRBJ2-3, with D uncertain. The V end lost 5 bases, the J end lost 0 bases, and 9 bases lay between the germline ends. Germline V CDR1 and CDR2: MDHEN, SYDVKM. The CDR3 is 14 amino acids. CDR3 in DNA: TGTGCCAGCAGTCCGGTAGTAAGCACAGATACGCAGTATTTT. This codes for CASSPVVSTDTQYF.

The chain joins TRBV30 to TRBJ1-5; tentative D call: TRBD1 (5 bases). V was trimmed by 8 bases and J by 2 bases, leaving 13 bases between them. The CDR3 runs to 13 residues. Germline CDR1 is GTSNPN and CDR2 is SVGIG (reference sequence). For the CDR3, the DNA is TGTGCCGCGGGGGGGGAGGGCAATCAGCCCCAGCATTTT. Its translation: CAAGGEGNQPQHF.

CDR3 nucleotide sequence: TGTGCCAGCAGCGGTAGTCCCTTCCCGACTAGCGGGGGGCCTTGGTCCTACAATGAGCAGTTCTTC. Protein: CASSGSPFPTSGGPWSYNEQFF. The rearrangement uses TRBV9 and TRBJ2-1; 13 bases map to TRBD2. Germline V gene lookup returns CDR1 SGDLS and CDR2 YYNGEE. V shed 3 bases, J shed 1 base, and the junction held 19 bases outside the gene matches. The CDR3 consists of 22 residues. The full variable domain, with the rest looked up from reference TRBV9 and TRBJ2-1, is DSGVTQTPKHLITATGQRVTLRCSPRSGDLSVYWYQQSLDQGLQFLIQYYNGEERAKGNILERFSAQQFPDLHSELNLSSLELGDSALYFCASSGSPFPTSGGPWSYNEQFFGPGTRLTVL.

The rearrangement uses TRBV23-1 and TRBJ2-4; a possible D gene is TRBD2 (6 bases). TRBV23-1 is filed as an ORF, its function uncertain. The CDR3 covers 14 residues. V lost 11 bases, J lost 4 bases, and 18 bases lay in between. DNA of the CDR3: TGCGCCGAGCCTAAATCGGGACTTAAAAACATTCAGTACTTC. Protein: CAEPKSGLKNIQYF.

In this sample, this clone turned up a few times. V is TRBV10-3 and J is TRBJ1-2; the D is unclear. V was trimmed by 6 bases and J by 4 bases, leaving 9 bases between them. Germline V gene sequence: CDR1 ENHRY, CDR2 SYGVKD. This CDR3 is 12 amino acids long. The CDR3 reads CAISNSSYGYTF. In DNA form, the CDR3 reads TGTGCCATCAGCAACTCGTCCTATGGCTACACCTTC.

V is TRBV11-1 and J is TRBJ2-3; D is unclear. The CDR3 runs to 11 residues. Germline V gene data show CDR1 as SGHAT and CDR2 as FQDESV (reference sequence). Trimming shortened V by 2 bases and J by 6 bases, and 3 bases separated the two germline ends. CDR3 region: CASSLSDTQYF. The CDR3 coding sequence is TGTGCCAGCAGCTTATCTGATACGCAGTATTTT.

The genes are TRBV19 and TRBJ2-5; 9 nucleotides line up with TRBD1. Trimming took 4 bases from V and 5 from J; bases not matched to a gene: 8. This CDR3 is built from 15 residues. Per the germline V gene, CDR1 is LNHDA and CDR2 is SQIVND (reference sequence). Here the CDR3 DNA reads TGTGCCAGTAGTACCCTACAGGGGGCTGAGGAGACCCAGTACTTC. Protein product: CASSTLQGAEETQYF. Full variable domain (remainder filled in from reference TRBV19 and TRBJ2-5): DGGITQSPKYLFRKEGQNVTLSCEQNLNHDAMYWYRQDPGQGLRLIYYSQIVNDFQKGDIAEGYSVSREKKESFPLTVTSAQKNPTAFYLCASSTLQGAEETQYFGPGTRLLVL.

The genes are TRBV25-1 and TRBJ2-2; TRBD2 might be the D (6 bases). The CDR3 is made up of 16 amino acids. V lost 2 bases and J 1 base, leaving 11 bases between the germline ends. The germline V gene encodes CDR1 MGHDK and CDR2 SYGVNS. Here the CDR3 DNA reads TGTGCCAGCAGTGAAGTGGGACTGCAGAACACCGGGGAGCTGTTTTTT. Encoded protein: CASSEVGLQNTGELFF.

The CDR3 DNA sequence: TGTGCCAGCAGTTACCAGGGGGTGAACGAGCAGTACTTC. Encoded protein: CASSYQGVNEQYF. The chain uses TRBV6-5 and TRBJ2-7, with 7 bases fitting TRBD1. The germline V gene has CDR1 MNHEY and CDR2 SVGAGI. The J segment lost 5 bases and the V segment lost 2 bases, leaving 3 bases of the junction unmatched. This CDR3 comprises 13 residues.